Listed here are 32 T cell receptor beta chains from one sample, sequenced in a study of T-cell reconstitution after alpha-beta-depleted transplantation in children. Preparation of the TCRbeta library involved a method that used unique molecular identifiers. TCRdb used MiXCR to reprocess the PCR reads, holding one entry per CDR3 protein. The sample lists roughly 100,000 distinct CDR3 sequences; 5% to 6% were seen once. This material consisted of PBMCs, mostly from graft donor cells, taken 60 days after TCRalphabeta/CD19-depleted stem cell transplant. The origin of the receptors is a female patient aged 2-9 years who had a stem cell transplant for Fanconi anemia, so the T cells may come from the graft donor.

This clonotype was seen a handful of times. The junction departs from the called germline gene at one end, perhaps through a read error. The chain has TRBV20-1 and TRBJ2-1; 13 nucleotides align to TRBD2. Germline-derived CDR1 and CDR2 are DFQATT and SNEGSKA (reference sequence). CDR3 length: 11 amino acids. CDR3: CSTSGRVEQFF. As DNA, the CDR3 is TGCAGTACTAGCGGGAGGGTTGAGCAGTTCTTC.

In its sample, this clonotype was seen many times. The rearrangement uses TRBV18 and TRBJ2-2, with 7 bases lining up with TRBD2. Germline loops: CDR1 KGHSH, CDR2 LQKENI. The CDR3 loop spans 16 amino acids. The junction had 7 bases not matched to a gene; V was cut back by 1 base and J by 5 bases. CDR3 residues: CASSPLVAGETGELFF. In DNA form, the CDR3 reads TGTGCCAGCTCACCACTGGTTGCGGGAGAGACCGGGGAGCTGTTTTTT. The whole variable domain, remainder taken from reference TRBV18 and TRBJ2-2, is NAGVMQNPRHLVRRRGQEARLRCSPMKGHSHVYWYRQLPEEGLKFMVYLQKENIIDESGMPKERFSAEFPKEGPSILRIQQVVRGDSAAYFCASSPLVAGETGELFFGEGSRLTVL.

This clonotype was seen ten or more times. J is TRBJ2-1 and V is TRBV9, with D hard to call. Trimming cost V 4 bases and J 8 bases, with 19 bases left between them. The CDR3 consists of 15 residues. CDR1 SGDLS and CDR2 YYNGEE come from the germline V gene. The DNA of the CDR3 is TGTGCCAGCAGCCCAGGTAGTCACGCAGTCGATGAGCAGTTCTTC. Translating it yields CASSPGSHAVDEQFF.

V is TRBV12-3 or TRBV12-4 and J is TRBJ2-5, with 10 bases aligning to TRBD2. V dropped 7 bases and J dropped 5; count of bases not matched to a gene: 7. The CDR3 is 14 amino acids. The CDR3 region has the DNA TGTGCCAGCACGACCCTAGCGGGAGTGGAGACCCAGTACTTC. Its translation: CASTTLAGVETQYF.

This chain joins TRBV20-1 and TRBJ2-3, with 10 bases that match TRBD2. With 1 base clipped from V and 6 bases from J, the junction kept 10 bases outside the gene matches. The CDR3 is 16 amino acids. In germline, CDR1 is DFQATT, CDR2 SNEGSKA (reference sequence). This CDR3 is CSARAQTSGFEDTQYF. CDR3 nucleotides: TGCAGTGCTAGAGCACAGACTAGCGGGTTTGAGGATACGCAGTATTTT.

This clonotype occurred many times. This chain joins TRBV5-1 and TRBJ1-1; TRBD1 is a possible D gene (5 bases). Germline V gene data show CDR1 as SGHRS and CDR2 as YFSETQ. This CDR3 contains 14 residues. Trimming stripped 4 bases from V and 2 bases from J, with 12 bases between. CDR3 residues: CASSPNRLNTEAFF. The CDR3 DNA reads TGCGCCAGCAGCCCGAACAGGTTAAACACTGAAGCTTTCTTT.

In its sample, this clonotype ranks as medium-sized. The chain joins TRBV12-3 or TRBV12-4 to TRBJ2-2, with TRBD2 identical over 8 bases. The CDR3 is made up of 17 amino acids. V shed 6 bases and J 5 bases; nucleotides not matched to a gene: 14. The CDR3 DNA sequence: TGTGCCAGCAGGTTAAGGGTCGGCGGGAGGCGGACCGGGGAGCTGTTTTTT. Translation: CASRLRVGGRRTGELFF.

This clonotype was observed many times. This chain joins TRBV27 and TRBJ2-3, with a tentative D call TRBD1 (5 bases). Between the trimmed V and J ends, which lost 3 bases and 6 bases, there was a span of 19 bases. This CDR3 is built from 16 residues. CDR1 and CDR2 (germline): MNHEY, SMNVEV (reference sequence). CDR3 coding DNA: TGTGCCAGCAGTTTTGGGGTACGACAGCACGGGGATACGCAGTATTTT. Amino acid sequence: CASSFGVRQHGDTQYF.

This clonotype was picked up a small number of times. The rearrangement links TRBV5-1 to TRBJ2-2; D is uncertain. The CDR3 is 15 amino acids. Per germline, CDR1 SGHRS and CDR2 YFSETQ. The V end lost 0 bases, the J end lost 6 bases, and 12 bases lay between the germline ends. The CDR3 is CASSLARTPAGELFF. CDR3 nucleotides: TGCGCCAGCAGCTTGGCCCGGACCCCCGCCGGGGAGCTGTTTTTT.

The table lists this clonotype with many counts. The chain links TRBV19 to TRBJ2-7, with 10 bases that match TRBD1. This CDR3 is 15 amino acids long. The V segment lost 3 bases and the J segment 0 bases; nucleotides outside the gene matches: 2. Germline assignment: CDR1 LNHDA and CDR2 SQIVND (reference sequence). In DNA, the CDR3 is TGTGCCAGTAGTATTGGGACAGGGGTCTCCTACGAGCAGTACTTC. Translation gives CASSIGTGVSYEQYF. Complete variable domain (other parts from reference TRBV19 and TRBJ2-7): DGGITQSPKYLFRKEGQNVTLSCEQNLNHDAMYWYRQDPGQGLRLIYYSQIVNDFQKGDIAEGYSVSREKKESFPLTVTSAQKNPTAFYLCASSIGTGVSYEQYFGPGTRLTVT.

This clonotype appeared many times. The rearrangement joins TRBV3-1 to TRBJ2-3; D is uncertain. Per the germline V gene, CDR1 is LGHDT and CDR2 is YNNKEL (reference sequence). The CDR3 totals 14 residues. Trimming took off 4 bases at V and 0 bases at J, with 8 bases between the two ends. The CDR3 sequence is CASSPRISTDTQYF. Written as DNA, the CDR3 is TGTGCCAGCAGCCCGCGGATAAGCACAGATACGCAGTATTTT.

This clonotype was recorded at least ten times. The chain recombines TRBV28 with TRBJ2-1; 12 bases are a match to TRBD1. The CDR3 length is 15 residues. The germline gives CDR1 MDHEN, CDR2 SYDVKM. V was pared by 8 bases and J by 7 bases, with 9 bases of the junction left unmatched. In DNA form, the CDR3 reads TGTGCCAGCCGCCCCGGGGGACAGGGGGCAAATGAGCAGTTCTTC. Residues: CASRPGGQGANEQFF.

This clonotype was found many times. The rearrangement joins TRBV5-1 to TRBJ1-2; D is unclear. The CDR3 sequence is 13 residues long. CDR1 and CDR2 from the germline V gene are SGHRS and YFSETQ. V was shortened by 2 bases and J by 6 bases, with 11 bases between the two germline ends. In DNA form, the CDR3 reads TGCGCCAGCAGCTTTTCTCAAAAGGATGGCTACACCTTC. Amino acid sequence: CASSFSQKDGYTF.

V gene TRBV20-1 combines with J gene TRBJ2-1; no clear D. Germline V lookup: CDR1 DFQATT, CDR2 SNEGSKA (reference sequence). Trimming removed 0 bases from V and 10 bases from J, with 10 bases in between. CDR3 length equals 12 residues. CDR3 in DNA: TGCAGTGCTAGAGATCCCAGGTGGGAGCAGTTCTTC. As protein: CSARDPRWEQFF.

The sample holds many counts of this clonotype. V is TRBV10-3 and J is TRBJ2-3; 7 nucleotides match TRBD2. The CDR3 is made up of 14 amino acids. From germline, CDR1 is ENHRY and CDR2 SYGVKD. V was pared by 4 bases and J by 0 bases, with 1 base of the junction left unmatched. CDR3 residues: CAISGRESTDTQYF. In nucleotides, the CDR3 is TGTGCCATCAGTGGGCGGGAGAGCACAGATACGCAGTATTTT.

This clonotype was found many times. The chain carries TRBV7-9 and TRBJ1-2; no clear D gene. The CDR3 extends over 11 amino acids. V was cut by 2 bases and J by 12 bases, with 10 bases left in between. Germline V CDR1 and CDR2: SEHNR, FQNEAQ (reference sequence). CDR3 amino acids: CASSLPGENTF. The CDR3 DNA sequence: TGTGCCAGCAGCTTACCGGGCGAAAACACCTTC.

This clonotype was seen ten or more times. Lacking the conserved final phenylalanine or tryptophan, this CDR3 likely reflects a read error. The DNA is left out, because the CDR3 cannot be placed on it with certainty; the CDR3 is given as TCRdb lists it. The chain combines TRBV21-1 with TRBJ2-5. TRBV21-1 is a pseudogene. Termini included, the CDR3 measures 9 amino acids. CDR3 loop: CASSKLGPI.

This clonotype was recorded at least ten times. This chain connects TRBV20-1 to TRBJ2-1, with D perhaps matching TRBD2 (7 bases). CDR1 is DFQATT and CDR2 is SNEGSKA in the germline V gene (reference sequence). The CDR3 is 15 amino acids. V lost 1 base, J lost 3 bases, and 13 bases lay in between. The CDR3, as DNA: TGCAGTGCTAGAGCGGCGGGGGCCTTCTACAATGAGCAGTTCTTC. Amino acids: CSARAAGAFYNEQFF.

This clonotype was found many times. V and J are TRBV20-1 and TRBJ2-7, with D unclear. The CDR3 contains 14 residues. Germline lookup yields CDR1 DFQATT and CDR2 SNEGSKA (reference sequence). Deletions cut 1 base from V and 3 bases from J, with 13 bases between. This CDR3 reads CSARGQPTYYEQYF. The CDR3 nucleotides read TGCAGTGCTAGAGGGCAGCCGACATACTACGAGCAGTACTTC.

This clonotype was seen many times. The chain links TRBV6-5 to TRBJ2-3; D is ambiguous. The CDR3 covers 15 residues. Trimming took off 4 bases at V and 0 bases at J, with 11 bases between the two ends. Germline assignment: CDR1 MNHEY and CDR2 SVGAGI. The CDR3 DNA reads TGTGCCAGCAGTTTTGACTTCCCTAGCACAGATACGCAGTATTTT. This sequence encodes CASSFDFPSTDTQYF.

The chain combines TRBV7-3 with TRBJ2-2; D remains unclear. Germline CDR1 SGHTA, CDR2 FQGTGA. The CDR3 is 16 amino acids. Trimming stripped 4 bases from V and 5 bases from J, with 17 bases between. CDR3 region: CASSSPAGLRTGELFF. In DNA, the CDR3 is TGTGCCAGCAGCTCTCCGGCCGGATTGCGGACCGGGGAGCTGTTTTTT.

This clonotype was recorded many times. The rearrangement uses TRBV7-2 and TRBJ2-7; D ambiguous. This CDR3 region has 11 residues. Trimming removed 3 bases from V and 6 bases from J, with 6 bases in between. Germline V gene lookup returns CDR1 SGHTA and CDR2 FQGNSA. CDR3 loop: CASSFWGEQYF. Written as DNA, the CDR3 is TGTGCCAGCAGCTTTTGGGGCGAGCAGTACTTC.

This clonotype was recorded at least ten times. The chain has TRBV6-2 or TRBV6-3 and TRBJ2-2; 9 nucleotides align to TRBD2. The CDR3 runs to 16 residues. The V segment lost 6 bases and the J segment 2 bases; nucleotides outside the gene matches: 7. Germline CDR1 and CDR2: MNHEY and SVGEGT. This chain's CDR3 is CASRGLAILNTGELFF. CDR3 in DNA: TGTGCCAGCAGAGGACTAGCGATACTTAACACCGGGGAGCTGTTTTTT.

As concerns this clonotype: With a much larger clone just one base away, this may be a read error. CDR3 loop: CATSVPQGALADTQYF. The CDR3 coding sequence is TGTGCCACCAGTGTCCCTCAGGGGGCGCTTGCAGATACGCAGTATTTT. The chain recombines TRBV24-1 with TRBJ2-3; 8 bases map to TRBD1. This CDR3 region has 16 residues. The ends lost 5 bases at V and 4 bases at J; junction bases unmatched: 10. Germline CDR1 is KGHDR and CDR2 is SFDVKD.

This clonotype was seen once. Given a much more abundant clone one base away, this may be a read error. The V and J genes are TRBV25-1 and TRBJ2-3, with D perhaps matching TRBD2 (5 bases). Trimming removed 4 bases from V and 4 bases from J, with 12 bases in between. The germline gives CDR1 MGHDK, CDR2 SYGVNS. This CDR3 is 14 amino acids long. The CDR3, as DNA: TGTGCCAGCAGTGCCCTGGACTTCTCAGATACGCAGTATTTT. Amino acid sequence: CASSALDFSDTQYF.

The sample holds a few counts of this clonotype. The chain recombines TRBV5-1 with TRBJ1-2; a weak D match, TRBD1 (6 bases). CDR1 and CDR2 (germline): SGHRS, YFSETQ. The ends were cut back, 1 base at V and 2 bases at J, with 9 bases in the middle. CDR3 length: 14 residues. CDR3 amino acids: CASSLSGENYGYTF. The CDR3 DNA sequence: TGCGCCAGCAGCTTGTCAGGGGAGAACTATGGCTACACCTTC.

This clonotype has at least ten counts. This chain joins TRBV5-1 and TRBJ1-1, with D perhaps matching TRBD1 (5 bases). Trimming took 0 bases from V and 0 from J, leaving 9 bases between them. Germline-derived CDR1 and CDR2 are SGHRS and YFSETQ. The length of the CDR3 is 15 residues. The CDR3, as DNA: TGCGCCAGCAGCTTGGCCGGACAACTGAACACTGAAGCTTTCTTT. This sequence encodes CASSLAGQLNTEAFF.

This clonotype was observed at least ten times. The chain is built from TRBV27 and TRBJ2-1; D is tentatively TRBD1 or TRBD2 (6 bases each). From germline, CDR1 is MNHEY and CDR2 SMNVEV (reference sequence). Trimming cost V 0 bases and J 3 bases, with 12 bases left between them. The CDR3 sequence is 16 residues long. CDR3 bases: TGTGCCAGCAGTTTATCGAGGGGGGCCATCTACAATGAGCAGTTCTTC. Translation: CASSLSRGAIYNEQFF.

The V gene is TRBV5-1, the J gene TRBJ2-1; TRBD2 matches at 13 bases. V dropped 1 base and J dropped 8; count of bases not matched to a gene: 3. CDR1 and CDR2 (germline): SGHRS, YFSETQ. This CDR3 has 15 amino acids. The CDR3 nucleotides read TGCGCCAGCAGCTTGCCTACTAGCGGGGGGGATGAGCAGTTCTTC. Its translation: CASSLPTSGGDEQFF.

This clonotype was counted between two and nine times. This sequence joins TRBV7-9 and TRBJ2-3; no reliable D call. This CDR3 is built from 12 residues. V lost 5 bases and J lost 3, with 6 bases in between. Germline V CDR1 and CDR2: SEHNR, FQNEAQ (reference sequence). CDR3 in amino acids: CASSHDTDTQYF. CDR3 in DNA: TGTGCCAGCAGCCATGATACAGATACGCAGTATTTT.

V and J are TRBV21-1 and TRBJ2-7; the tabulated D call, TRBD1, remains unverified against the DNA. TRBV21-1 is assigned pseudogene status. The CDR3 has 15 residues. CDR3 DNA: TGTGCCAGCAGTCCTGACAGCCTGAAGCCGTACGAGCAGTACTTC. This codes for CASSPDSLKPYEQYF.

V is TRBV18 and J is TRBJ2-2; 8 positions agree with TRBD2. The CDR3 length is 15 residues. V trimming: 3 bases; J trimming: 0 bases; junction bases outside the gene matches: 0. The germline gives CDR1 KGHSH, CDR2 LQKENI. Here the CDR3 DNA reads TGTGCCAGCTCACCGGGACTAGCGAACACCGGGGAGCTGTTTTTT. This gives the protein CASSPGLANTGELFF.